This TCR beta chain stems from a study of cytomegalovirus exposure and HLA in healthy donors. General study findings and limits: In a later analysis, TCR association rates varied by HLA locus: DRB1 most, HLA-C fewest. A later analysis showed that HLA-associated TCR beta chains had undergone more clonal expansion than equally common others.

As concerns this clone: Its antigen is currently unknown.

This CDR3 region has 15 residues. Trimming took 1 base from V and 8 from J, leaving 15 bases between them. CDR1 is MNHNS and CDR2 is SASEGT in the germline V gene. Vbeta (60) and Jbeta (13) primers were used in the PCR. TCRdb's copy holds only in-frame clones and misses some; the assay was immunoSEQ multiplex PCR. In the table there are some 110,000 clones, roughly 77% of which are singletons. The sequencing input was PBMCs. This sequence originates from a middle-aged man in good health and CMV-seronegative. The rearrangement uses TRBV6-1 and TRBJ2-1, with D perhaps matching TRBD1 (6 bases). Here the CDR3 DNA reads TGTGCCAGCAGTGAAGAGGGTTGGGCAGGGGATGAGCAGTTCTTC. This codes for CASSEEGWAGDEQFF.